This TCR beta chain appears in the sequencing data of a study of GPR56 and killer-like receptors on CD4 memory cells (dated by TCRdb to between 2018 and 2020). In terms of the full investigation: The study proposed that the stepwise gain of KLRB1, KLRG1, GPR56 and finally KLRF1 marks human CD4+ memory T-cell differentiation and cytokine production potential. The healthy blood donors were described in the study as age-matched to the liver disease patients, whose median age was approximately 68 years.

Broader findings and caveats from the paper: Clones dominating late populations 4 and 5 were also found in early populations 1 and 2, which the authors took as evidence for linear differentiation. Low clonal frequency was observed in the marker-negative population, and a progressive increase in clonal frequency, with a corresponding decrease in TCRbeta diversity, was observed along the proposed pathway. Rather than full repertoires, the diversity and similarity analyses used only the 100 most expanded clones in each population. TCR repertoire overlap was especially strong between late populations 4 and 5, and population 3 also partly overlapped.

Prior to TCRbeta sequencing, five KLR/GPR56-defined CD4+ populations were enriched by fluorescence-activated cell sorting. To test a linear memory differentiation pathway, the researchers sequenced TCRbeta repertoires from five CD4+ T-cell subsets that were defined by expression of KLRB1, KLRG1, GPR56 and KLRF1. TCR-sequenced cells came from peripheral blood of healthy control individuals, reported as five donors in the TCRbeta analysis figure. The researchers collected heparinized peripheral blood and processed every sample within one hour of retrieval. To isolate peripheral blood mononuclear cells, blood was diluted 1:2 in PBS and put through Biocoll density gradient centrifugation at room temperature. Before flow sorting, CD4+ T cells were enriched from freshly isolated PBMCs by magnetic sorting with anti-CD4 MicroBeads. A BD FACSAria II was used to sort CD4+ T cells, enriched from the PBMCs of healthy donors, according to marker expression. For surface staining, the researchers used Miltenyi Biotec antibodies: anti-KLRB1 clone 191B8, anti-KLRF1 clone 4A4.D10 and anti-KLRG1 clone REA261.

With respect to this clonotype: Its antigen target is currently unknown.

TCRdb lists the instrument as Illumina HiSeq 2500. The recombined TCRbeta locus was amplified by a previously published PCR protocol to build sequencing libraries. Regarding the original processing steps: Reads whose average quality score was below 30 were removed, and the reads that remained were processed with IMSEQ. Each clonotype was defined by the combination of Vbeta gene, Jbeta gene and CDR3 amino acid sequence. The Morisita-Horn index, computed on the top 100 expanded clones, was used to measure repertoire overlap between populations. Clonal diversity was assessed with Rényi diversity profiles calculated on the top 100 expanded clones. TCRdb reprocessed the reads and assigns one entry to each CDR3 protein sequence, leaving out DNA. For this entry, the V and J calls and clone size follow TCRdb and not the study's own pipeline. The sample table on file contains about 2,200 distinct CDR3 sequences. Together, the top ten hold roughly 5.2% of the sample.

In the germline V gene (reference sequence), CDR1 corresponds to DFQATT and CDR2 to SNEGSKA. Spanning cysteine to phenylalanine, the CDR3 consists of 12 amino acids. No DNA has been recorded. The chain links TRBV20-1 with TRBJ2-4; TCRdb reports TRBD1, a call that lacks DNA to check it against. The material sequenced was memory CD4+ T cells from blood. The clonotype was recovered from a human donor in good health. The CDR3 here reads CSAREGGNIQYF.